This T cell receptor (beta chain) was captured by sequencing in a study of regulatory T cells in long-lasting Graves disease. Broader study findings: Repertoires from persistent disease leaned toward TRBV28, TRBJ1-2 and TRBJ2-5.

The time point is: newly diagnosed GD, antithyroid drugs for less than 3 months. Generation of the TCR library employed RNA extracted from PBMCs. A note on this clonotype: Antigen unknown.

Relying on iRepertoire HTBI primers and Arm-PCR of CDR3 regions, the team built TCR beta libraries. Per the authors' pipeline: Samples revealed roughly 62 TRBV and some 15 TRBJ segments. Each CDR3 protein is one row after TCRdb ran MiXCR on the multiplex PCR reads. These V and J calls derive from TCRdb rather than the authors' analysis. The sample consists of more than 300,000 distinct CDR3 sequences, 15% to 20% of them appearing once. Trimming shortened V by 10 bases and J by 7 bases, and 22 bases separated the two germline ends. This CDR3 region has 14 residues. Germline V lookup: CDR1 MDHEN, CDR2 SYDVKM. The same specimen was also included in a second study, on T cells in Graves' hyperthyroidism and ophthalmopathy. That source adds: In the analysis, a 13 V-J model separated ophthalmopathy from stable hyperthyroidism.

The sequence came from a woman younger than 35 with Graves disease. This chain joins TRBV28 and TRBJ2-5; D gene uncertain. The starting material was peripheral blood mononuclear cells (PBMCs), obtained at new diagnosis, from a patient treated with antithyroid drugs. CDR3 sequence reads: CATRRLNSGGTQYF. In nucleotides, the CDR3 is TGTGCCACCCGTCGACTTAATTCGGGTGGGACCCAGTACTTC.